What follows describes a single T cell receptor beta chain. The data belong to a study of cytomegalovirus exposure and HLA in healthy donors. 13 Jbeta primers and 60 Vbeta primers were used for the PCR. Some clones are missing from TCRdb's copy, which holds only in-frame ones; the method was immunoSEQ multiplex PCR. The table has about 130,000 clones, 70% to 85% seen once. J gave up 6 bases and V 3 bases, and 4 bases lay outside the gene matches. The length of the CDR3 is 14 residues. The germline CDR1 and CDR2 sequences are SEHNR and FQNEAQ (reference sequence). This receptor was taken from a woman between 18 and 29 years old in good health and CMV-seropositive. Sequenced: PBMCs. The V gene is TRBV7-9, the J gene TRBJ1-1; 10 bases fit TRBD1. Here the CDR3 reads CASSFPGQGSEAFF. The DNA for the CDR3 is TGTGCCAGCAGCTTTCCGGGACAGGGGTCTGAAGCTTTCTTT.